This record covers a single TCR beta chain. The sample belongs to a study of early T cells in non-severe SARS-CoV-2 infection. The CDR3 is 13 amino acids. Germline CDR1 reads SQVTM; CDR2 reads ANQGSEA. The V and J ends lost 3 bases and 2 bases respectively, with 10 bases between them. TCRdb re-analysed the 5' RACE reads in MiXCR, keeping a single row per CDR3 protein. Of some 66,000 distinct CDR3 sequences detected, approximately 13% appear once; the ten largest clones hold over 4%. Sequenced: whole blood. The rearrangement links TRBV29-1 to TRBJ2-5; no reliable D call. The receptor comes from an adult who was a healthcare worker with PCR-confirmed SARS-CoV-2 infection or an uninfected control (not recorded which). The CDR3 DNA sequence: TGCAGCGTTGACGGCAGTAGGCAAGAGACCCAGTACTTC. Its translation is CSVDGSRQETQYF.